This is a list of T cell receptor beta chains from one sample in a study of blood T cell repertoires in COVID-19. TCRdb keeps only in-frame clones here, not all; method: immunoSEQ multiplex PCR. This table holds approximately 200,000 clones, about 87% found once. Material: peripheral blood. The receptors derive from a man aged 60-69 years who had recovered from COVID-19. The CDR3 runs from the conserved cysteine through the conserved F or W. D genes are given only for firm matches. Rows may omit the clone size; those that give it use once, few, many or a size class.

clone size,V gene,D gene,J gene,CDR3 protein,CDR3 DNA
-,TRBV18,TRBD1,TRBJ2-5,CASSPSPDRLETQYF,TGTGCCAGCTCACCTTCCCCGGACAGGCTAGAGACCCAGTACTTC
-,TRBV30,-,TRBJ2-7,CASQEGYEQYF,TGTGCCTCCCAAGAGGGCTACGAGCAGTACTTC
-,TRBV12-3/TRBV12-4,-,TRBJ2-3,CASRLGVPDTQYF,TGTGCCAGTAGGCTAGGGGTCCCAGATACGCAGTATTTT
-,TRBV10-3,TRBD2,TRBJ2-5,CAIKPGLAEETQYF,TGTGCCATCAAACCGGGACTAGCGGAAGAGACCCAGTACTTC
-,TRBV7-9,TRBD1,TRBJ2-7,CASSFSGQAYEQYF,TGTGCCAGCAGCTTTTCGGGACAGGCCTACGAGCAGTACTTC
-,TRBV7-6,-,TRBJ1-5,CASSRDRRNQPQHF,TGTGCCAGCAGCCGTGACAGGCGCAATCAGCCCCAGCATTTT
-,TRBV19,-,TRBJ1-2,CASNGGPNGYTF,TGTGCCAGTAATGGTGGGCCGAATGGCTACACCTTC
-,TRBV15,TRBD2,TRBJ2-7,CATSSVSGRSYEQYF,TGTGCCACCAGCAGCGTTAGCGGGAGGTCCTACGAGCAGTACTTC
-,TRBV3-1/TRBV3-2,TRBD1,TRBJ1-6,CASSRGTGGNSPLHF,TGTGCCAGCAGCCGCGGGACAGGGGGTAATTCACCCCTCCACTTT
-,TRBV2,-,TRBJ1-4,CASSREAEKLFF,TGTGCCAGCAGTCGGGAGGCGGAAAAACTGTTTTTT
few,TRBV30,TRBD1,TRBJ2-2,CAWSRTGGGELFF,TGTGCCTGGAGCAGGACAGGTGGGGGGGAGCTGTTTTTT
-,TRBV5-1,-,TRBJ1-5,CASSLAENQPQHF,TGCGCCAGCAGCTTGGCAGAAAATCAGCCCCAGCATTTT
once,TRBV5-1,TRBD2,TRBJ2-5,CASSISAGGAETQYF,TGCGCCAGCAGCATCTCAGCGGGAGGCGCGGAGACCCAGTACTTC
once,TRBV30,-,TRBJ2-7,CAWNPGHEQYF,TGTGCCTGGAACCCTGGACATGAGCAGTACTTC
-,TRBV6-4,TRBD1,TRBJ1-2,CASSLTRGTGQSYTF,TGTGCCAGCAGTCTCACCCGTGGGACAGGGCAGAGCTACACCTTC
-,TRBV5-1,TRBD2,TRBJ2-2,CASSLLLAGGSGELFF,TGCGCCAGCAGCTTGCTGCTAGCGGGGGGATCCGGGGAGCTGTTTTTT
-,TRBV6-1,TRBD2,TRBJ2-3,CASSEELAGADTQYF,TGTGCCAGCAGTGAAGAGCTAGCGGGAGCAGATACGCAGTATTTT
-,TRBV12-5,TRBD1,TRBJ1-2,CASGPDRGVGYGYTF,TGTGCTAGTGGTCCCGACAGGGGAGTGGGCTATGGCTACACCTTC
-,TRBV7-2,TRBD1,TRBJ1-1,CASSLGRGQNF,TGTGCCAGCAGCTTAGGCAGGGGACAGAATTTT
-,TRBV5-1,-,TRBJ2-5,CASSSGLGGWETQYF,TGCGCCAGCAGCTCGGGACTGGGGGGTTGGGAGACCCAGTACTTC
-,TRBV29-1,-,TRBJ1-3,CSVAPGPGNTIYF,TGCAGCGTTGCCCCAGGGCCTGGAAACACCATATATTTT
-,TRBV27,-,TRBJ2-1,CASSPGRTESSYNEQFF,TGTGCCAGCAGCCCCGGGCGGACAGAGAGCTCCTACAATGAGCAGTTCTTC
-,TRBV11-3,-,TRBJ1-1,CASSFSGETEAFF,TGTGCCAGCAGCTTTAGTGGGGAGACTGAAGCTTTCTTT
-,TRBV19,TRBD1,TRBJ1-2,CASSIAWDSLGYTF,TGTGCCAGTAGTATAGCCTGGGACAGTCTTGGCTACACCTTC
-,TRBV7-9,TRBD2,TRBJ2-1,CASSLITSGGYNEQFF,TGTGCCAGCAGCTTAATAACTAGCGGGGGCTACAATGAGCAGTTCTTC
-,TRBV5-4,TRBD1,TRBJ1-6,CASSLPQGGNSPLHF,TGTGCCAGCAGCTTGCCACAGGGGGGAAATTCACCCCTCCACTTT
-,TRBV28,TRBD2,TRBJ2-2,CASEAGGNTGELFF,TGTGCCAGCGAGGCGGGGGGTAACACCGGGGAGCTGTTTTTT
-,TRBV4-1,-,TRBJ1-3,CASSQGGFGNTIYF,TGCGCCAGCAGCCAAGGAGGGTTTGGAAACACCATATATTTT
-,TRBV7-3,-,TRBJ1-1,CASSLNPGGNTEAFF,TGTGCCAGCAGCTTAAACCCAGGAGGGAACACTGAAGCTTTCTTT
-,TRBV15,TRBD2,TRBJ2-1,CATSRDLYSVGTSGLGTYNEQFF,TGTGCCACCAGCAGAGATTTATATTCGGTCGGGACTAGCGGCTTAGGAACCTACAATGAGCAGTTCTTC
-,TRBV19,-,TRBJ2-3,CASRFGSSSTDTQYF,TGTGCCAGCAGGTTCGGTTCCTCTAGCACAGATACGCAGTATTTT
-,TRBV27,TRBD2,TRBJ2-3,CASSSPPGGAYTQYF,TGTGCCAGCAGCTCCCCTCCCGGGGGGGCTTATACGCAGTATTTT
-,TRBV19,-,TRBJ2-7,CASSMPVRGEQYF,TGTGCCAGTAGTATGCCAGTCCGGGGCGAGCAGTACTTC
-,TRBV7-9,-,TRBJ1-2,CASSLVGSIPIHNGYTF,TGTGCCAGCAGCTTAGTTGGTAGCATCCCGATCCATAATGGCTACACCTTC
-,TRBV28,-,TRBJ2-5,CASTPDQETQYF,TGTGCCAGCACCCCGGACCAAGAGACCCAGTACTTC
-,TRBV11-2,TRBD2,TRBJ2-7,CASSLDPGRTSGYYEQYF,TGTGCCAGCAGCTTAGATCCCGGAAGGACTAGCGGGTACTACGAGCAGTACTTC
-,TRBV28,-,TRBJ2-5,CASSFRGQGGTQYF,TGTGCCAGCAGTTTTCGTGGGCAGGGAGGGACCCAGTACTTC
-,TRBV9,TRBD2,TRBJ2-5,CASSTGLADGTQYF,TGTGCCAGCAGCACGGGACTAGCGGACGGGACCCAGTACTTC
-,TRBV2,-,TRBJ1-1,CASSARDTEAFF,TGTGCCAGCAGTGCCAGGGACACTGAAGCTTTCTTT
-,TRBV29-1,TRBD2,TRBJ2-7,CSVVGTSAYEQYF,TGCAGCGTTGTGGGGACTAGTGCCTACGAGCAGTACTTC
-,TRBV29-1,-,TRBJ2-2,CSVLTGTTNTGELFF,TGCAGCGTCTTAACCGGGACAACCAACACCGGGGAGCTGTTTTTT
-,TRBV7-7,TRBD2,TRBJ2-5,CASSQGLAGASETQYF,TGTGCCAGCAGCCAGGGACTAGCGGGAGCCTCGGAGACCCAGTACTTC
-,TRBV3-1/TRBV3-2,TRBD1,TRBJ2-4,CASSPGQSAQNIQYF,TGTGCCAGCAGCCCGGGACAGAGCGCCCAAAACATTCAGTACTTC
-,TRBV7-2,TRBD1,TRBJ1-5,CASSSGQGDSQPQHF,TGTGCCAGCAGCTCGGGACAGGGGGATAGTCAGCCCCAGCATTTT
-,TRBV5-5,-,TRBJ1-6,CASSLVSNSPLHF,TGTGCCAGCAGCTTGGTGTCAAATTCACCCCTCCACTTT
-,TRBV7-8,TRBD2,TRBJ2-3,CASSPGTSGSTDTQYF,TGTGCCAGCAGCCCAGGGACTAGCGGTAGCACAGATACGCAGTATTTT
-,TRBV28,TRBD2,TRBJ2-7,CASRRGGAGLAGFEQYF,TGTGCCAGCAGGCGCGGCGGGGCGGGACTAGCGGGATTCGAGCAGTACTTC
-,TRBV6-4,TRBD2,TRBJ2-2,CASSDSLAGEINTGELFF,TGTGCCAGCAGTGACTCCCTAGCGGGGGAGATAAACACCGGGGAGCTGTTTTTT
-,TRBV18,-,TRBJ1-1,CASSPPKGEGAFF,TGTGCCAGCTCACCACCAAAAGGGGAGGGAGCTTTCTTT
few,TRBV4-2,TRBD1,TRBJ1-5,CASSPQTGGKQPQHF,TGTGCCAGCAGCCCTCAGACAGGGGGCAAGCAGCCCCAGCATTTT